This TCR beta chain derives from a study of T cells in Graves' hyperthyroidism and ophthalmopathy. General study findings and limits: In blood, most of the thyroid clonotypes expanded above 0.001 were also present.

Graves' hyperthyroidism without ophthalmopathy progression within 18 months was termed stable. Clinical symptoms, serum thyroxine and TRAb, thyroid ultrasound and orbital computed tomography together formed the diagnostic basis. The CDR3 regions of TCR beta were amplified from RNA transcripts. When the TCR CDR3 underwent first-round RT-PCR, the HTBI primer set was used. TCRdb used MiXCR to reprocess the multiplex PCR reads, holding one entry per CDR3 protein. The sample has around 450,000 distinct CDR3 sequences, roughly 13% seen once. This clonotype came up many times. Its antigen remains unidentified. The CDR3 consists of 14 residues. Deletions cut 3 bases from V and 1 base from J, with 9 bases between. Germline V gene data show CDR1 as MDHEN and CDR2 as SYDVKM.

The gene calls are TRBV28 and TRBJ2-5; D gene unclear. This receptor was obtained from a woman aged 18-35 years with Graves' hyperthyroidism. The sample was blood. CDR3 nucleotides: TGTGCCAGCAGTTTTTCGGCCTCCCAAGAGACCCAGTACTTC. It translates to CASSFSASQETQYF.